This record looks at one TCR beta chain sequence and its context. Its antigen is unknown. Coverage ceases 3 residues before the CDR3 finishes, and the germline J gene fills in the end. These data are taken from a study of T cells in women clearing cervical HPV infection. Study-wide context: Case blood was drawn when the lesion was first found; control blood after infection became undetectable. For cases, blood was sampled a median around 150 days after lesion detection, interquartile range roughly 85 to 220 days.

TCRdb's copy holds only in-frame clones and misses some; the assay was immunoSEQ multiplex PCR. This table holds over 30,000 clones. Study observations and caveats: CIN3+ cases had significantly higher TCR richness than controls; evenness did not differ.

The V end was cut by 5 bases, the J end by 5 bases, with 16 bases between. Germline-derived CDR1 and CDR2 are DFQATT and SNEGSKA (reference sequence). The CDR3 covers 15 residues. Prevalent HPV16 infections were excluded; only incident single HPV16 infections included. V is TRBV20-1 and J is TRBJ1-6; no definite D call. The source of this sequence is a woman aged 18 to 75 with a cervical HPV16 infection that either progressed to CIN3+ or cleared (not recorded which). Sequencing was done on a sample of blood buffy coat. The sequenced part of the CDR3 DNA is TGCAGTGCTGTCGGGGTCGAAGGGAATAATTCACCC. Translated, it gives CSAVGVEGNNSP. The entire CDR3 reads CSAVGVEGNNSPLHF.